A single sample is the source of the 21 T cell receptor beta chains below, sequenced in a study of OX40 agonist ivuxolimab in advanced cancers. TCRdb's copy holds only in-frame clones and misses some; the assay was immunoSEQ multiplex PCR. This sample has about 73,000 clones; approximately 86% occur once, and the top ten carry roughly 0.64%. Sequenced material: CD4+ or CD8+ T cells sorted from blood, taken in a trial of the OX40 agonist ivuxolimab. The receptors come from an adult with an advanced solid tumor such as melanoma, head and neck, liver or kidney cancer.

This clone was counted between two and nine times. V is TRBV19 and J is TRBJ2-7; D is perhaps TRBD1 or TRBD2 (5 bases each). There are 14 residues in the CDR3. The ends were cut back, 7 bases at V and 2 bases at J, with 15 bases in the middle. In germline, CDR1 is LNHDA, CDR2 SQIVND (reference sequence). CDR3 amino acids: CASILPGPTYEQYF. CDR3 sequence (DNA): TGTGCCAGTATCTTACCGGGGCCAACCTACGAGCAGTACTTC.

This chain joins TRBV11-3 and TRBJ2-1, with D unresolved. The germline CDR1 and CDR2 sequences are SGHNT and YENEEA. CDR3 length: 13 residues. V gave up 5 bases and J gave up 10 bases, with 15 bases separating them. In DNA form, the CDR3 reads TGTGCCAGCAGCCAATCGTGGGTGAGGGAGCAGTTCTTC. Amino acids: CASSQSWVREQFF.

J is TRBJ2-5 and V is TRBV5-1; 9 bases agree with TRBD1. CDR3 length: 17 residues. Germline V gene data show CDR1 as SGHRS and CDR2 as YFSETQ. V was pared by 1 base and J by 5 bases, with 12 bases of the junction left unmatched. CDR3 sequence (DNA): TGCGCCAGCAGCTTGACCCCGGACAGGGGATCGGCGGAGACCCAGTACTTC. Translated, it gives CASSLTPDRGSAETQYF.

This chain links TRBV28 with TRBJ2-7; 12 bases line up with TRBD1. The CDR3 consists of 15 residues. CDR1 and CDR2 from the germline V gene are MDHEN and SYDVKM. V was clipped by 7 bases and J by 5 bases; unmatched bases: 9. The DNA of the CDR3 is TGTGCCAGCATCGGGGGGGGACAGGGGGCCAACGAGCAGTACTTC. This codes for CASIGGGQGANEQYF.

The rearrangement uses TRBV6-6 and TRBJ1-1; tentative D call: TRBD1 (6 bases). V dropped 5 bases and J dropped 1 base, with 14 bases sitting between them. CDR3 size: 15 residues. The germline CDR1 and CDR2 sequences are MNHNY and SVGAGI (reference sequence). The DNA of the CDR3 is TGTGCCAGCAGTCTACTCCCGGGACAGAACACTGAAGCTTTCTTT. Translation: CASSLLPGQNTEAFF.

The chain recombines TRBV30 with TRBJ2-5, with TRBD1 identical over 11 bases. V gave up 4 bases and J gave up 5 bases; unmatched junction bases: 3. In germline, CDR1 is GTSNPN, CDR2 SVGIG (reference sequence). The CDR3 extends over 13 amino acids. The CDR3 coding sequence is TGTGCCTGGAAGGACAGGGGGCCGGAGACCCAGTACTTC. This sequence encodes CAWKDRGPETQYF.

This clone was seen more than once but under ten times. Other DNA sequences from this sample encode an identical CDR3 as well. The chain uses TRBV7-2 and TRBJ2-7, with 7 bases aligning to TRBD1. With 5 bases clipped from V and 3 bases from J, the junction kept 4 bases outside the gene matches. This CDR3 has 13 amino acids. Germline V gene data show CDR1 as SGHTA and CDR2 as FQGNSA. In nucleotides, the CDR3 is TGTGCCAGCAGCCGGGACAGAGACTACGAGCAGTACTTC. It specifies CASSRDRDYEQYF.

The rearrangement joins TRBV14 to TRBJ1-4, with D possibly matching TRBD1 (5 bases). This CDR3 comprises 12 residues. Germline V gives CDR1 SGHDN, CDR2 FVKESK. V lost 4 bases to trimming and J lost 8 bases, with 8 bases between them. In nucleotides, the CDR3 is TGTGCCAGCAGCCGCGGGGGGGAAAAACTGTTTTTT. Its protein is CASSRGGEKLFF.

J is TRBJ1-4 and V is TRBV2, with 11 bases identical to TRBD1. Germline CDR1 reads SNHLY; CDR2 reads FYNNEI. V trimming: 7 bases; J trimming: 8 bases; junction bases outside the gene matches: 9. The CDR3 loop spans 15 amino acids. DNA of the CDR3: TGTGCCAGCAAGGTGGACAGGGGGCTTGTGGAAAAACTGTTTTTT. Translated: CASKVDRGLVEKLFF.

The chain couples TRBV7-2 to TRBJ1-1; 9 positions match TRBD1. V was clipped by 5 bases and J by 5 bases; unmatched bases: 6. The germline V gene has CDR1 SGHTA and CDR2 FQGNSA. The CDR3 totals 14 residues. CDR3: CASSKDRGGTEAFF. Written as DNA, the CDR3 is TGTGCCAGCAGCAAGGACAGGGGTGGAACTGAAGCTTTCTTT.

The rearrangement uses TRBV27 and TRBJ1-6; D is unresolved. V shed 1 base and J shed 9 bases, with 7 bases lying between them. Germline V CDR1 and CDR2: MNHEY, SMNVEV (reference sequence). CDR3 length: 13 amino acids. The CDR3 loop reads CASSLFATSPLHF. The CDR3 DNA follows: TGTGCCAGCAGTTTATTCGCAACTTCACCCCTCCACTTT.

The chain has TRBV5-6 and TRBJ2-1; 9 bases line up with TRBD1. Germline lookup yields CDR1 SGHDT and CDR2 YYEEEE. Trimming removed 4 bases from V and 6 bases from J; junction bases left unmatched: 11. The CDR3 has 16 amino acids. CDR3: CASSPIRDRVGNEQFF. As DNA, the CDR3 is TGTGCCAGCAGCCCGATCCGGGACAGGGTAGGCAATGAGCAGTTCTTC.

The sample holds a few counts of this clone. The CDR3 DNA is TGTGCCAGCAGTGGGGGGATGCCGGCTACTGAAGCTTTCTTT. Translated: CASSGGMPATEAFF. The V call is TRBV25-1, the J call TRBJ1-1; a weak D match, TRBD1 (5 bases). The length of the CDR3 is 14 residues. Trimming cost V 4 bases and J 5 bases, with 14 bases left between them. Looked up from germline, CDR1 is MGHDK and CDR2 is SYGVNS.

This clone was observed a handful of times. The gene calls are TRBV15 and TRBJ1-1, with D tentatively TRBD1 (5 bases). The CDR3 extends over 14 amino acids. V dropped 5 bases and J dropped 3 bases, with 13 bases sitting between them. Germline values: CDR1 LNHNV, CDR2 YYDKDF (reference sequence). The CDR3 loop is CATSSRRGDTEAFF. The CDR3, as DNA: TGTGCCACCAGCTCGCGGCGGGGGGACACTGAAGCTTTCTTT.

The CDR3 spells CASSVGQGEFYGYTF. DNA of the CDR3: TGTGCCAGCAGCGTGGGACAGGGGGAATTCTATGGCTACACCTTC. This chain joins TRBV5-4 and TRBJ1-2; 11 bases map to TRBD1. The germline V gene encodes CDR1 SGHNT and CDR2 YYREEE (reference sequence). V gave up 4 bases and J gave up 4 bases; unmatched junction bases: 6. The CDR3 consists of 15 residues.

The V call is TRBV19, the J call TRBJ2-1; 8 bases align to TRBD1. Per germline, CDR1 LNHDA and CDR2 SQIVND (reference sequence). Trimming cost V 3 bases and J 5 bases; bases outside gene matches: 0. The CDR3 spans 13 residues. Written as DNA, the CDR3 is TGTGCCAGTAGTATGGGACAGGACAATGAGCAGTTCTTC. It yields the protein CASSMGQDNEQFF.

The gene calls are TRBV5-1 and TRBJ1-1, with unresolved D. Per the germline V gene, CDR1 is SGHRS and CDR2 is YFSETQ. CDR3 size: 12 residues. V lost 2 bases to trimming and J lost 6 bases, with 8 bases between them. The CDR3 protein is CASSFPAAEAFF. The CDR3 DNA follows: TGCGCCAGCAGCTTCCCGGCCGCTGAAGCTTTCTTT.

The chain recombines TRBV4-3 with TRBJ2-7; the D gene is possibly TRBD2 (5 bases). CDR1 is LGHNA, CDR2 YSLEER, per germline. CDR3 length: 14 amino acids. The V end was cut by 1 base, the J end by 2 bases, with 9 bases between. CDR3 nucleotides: TGCGCCAGCAGCCAAGGCATTAGCGCCTACGAGCAGTACTTC. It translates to CASSQGISAYEQYF.

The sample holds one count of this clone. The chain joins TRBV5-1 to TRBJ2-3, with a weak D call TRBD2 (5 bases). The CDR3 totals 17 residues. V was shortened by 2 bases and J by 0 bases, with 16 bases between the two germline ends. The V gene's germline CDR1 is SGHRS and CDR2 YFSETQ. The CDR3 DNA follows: TGCGCCAGCAGCTTCGGGGTCCTGCTAACTAGCACAGATACGCAGTATTTT. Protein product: CASSFGVLLTSTDTQYF.

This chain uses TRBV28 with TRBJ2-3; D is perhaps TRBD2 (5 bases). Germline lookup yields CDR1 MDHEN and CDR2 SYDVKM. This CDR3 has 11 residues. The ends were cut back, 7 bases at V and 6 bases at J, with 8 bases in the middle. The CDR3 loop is CASTGSDTQYF. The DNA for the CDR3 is TGTGCCAGCACGGGATCCGATACGCAGTATTTT.

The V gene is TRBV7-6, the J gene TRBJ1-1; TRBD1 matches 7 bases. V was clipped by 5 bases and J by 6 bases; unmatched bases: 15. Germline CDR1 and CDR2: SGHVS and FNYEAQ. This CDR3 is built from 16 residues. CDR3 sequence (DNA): TGTGCCAGCAGCCCACGGACAGGTCCTTTCGAAGCTGAAGCTTTCTTT. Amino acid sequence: CASSPRTGPFEAEAFF.